These T cell receptor beta chains were read from a single sample in a study of blood T cell repertoires in COVID-19. Assay used: immunoSEQ multiplex PCR; TCRdb lists only in-frame clones, some missing. The sample records more than 200,000 clones, 75% to 90% being singletons. What was sequenced was PBMCs or T cells enriched from blood (not recorded which). These receptor sequences come from a woman under 40 with acute COVID-19. Both conserved end residues are part of each CDR3. The D gene is left open where the match is weak. Clone size is shown for a subset of rows, as once, few, many or a class of expanded clone.

J gene | D gene | V gene | clone size | CDR3 length | CDR3 protein | CDR3 DNA
TRBJ1-5 | - | TRBV5-8 | - | 15 | CASSSGPWQGQPQHF | TGTGCCAGCAGCTCAGGGCCATGGCAGGGGCAGCCCCAGCATTTT
TRBJ2-7 | TRBD1 | TRBV30 | - | 12 | CAWSKGAGEQYF | TGTGCCTGGAGTAAGGGGGCAGGAGAGCAGTACTTC
TRBJ2-7 | TRBD2 | TRBV6-5 | - | 16 | CASSYSRTSGSYEQYF | TGTGCCAGCAGTTACTCGAGGACTAGCGGATCCTACGAGCAGTACTTC
TRBJ1-1 | - | TRBV15 | - | 16 | CATSRWGGGPNTEAFF | TGTGCCACCAGCAGATGGGGCGGGGGGCCGAACACTGAAGCTTTCTTT
TRBJ1-1 | - | TRBV28 | - | 13 | CASSPGGGTEAFF | TGTGCCAGCAGTCCGGGGGGGGGTACTGAAGCTTTCTTT
TRBJ2-3 | - | TRBV5-4 | few | 15 | CASSLTGGGTDTQYF | TGTGCCAGCAGCTTAACGGGCGGGGGCACAGATACGCAGTATTTT
TRBJ2-7 | - | TRBV28 | once | 13 | CASSLSGTYEQYF | TGTGCCAGCAGTTTATCGGGGACCTACGAGCAGTACTTC
TRBJ1-3 | TRBD1 | TRBV18 | - | 15 | CASSETTGTGNTIYF | TGTGCCAGCTCCGAAACGACAGGGACTGGAAACACCATATATTTT
TRBJ2-4 | TRBD1 | TRBV19 | - | 15 | CASSSTGQVKNIQYF | TGTGCCAGTAGTAGTACGGGACAGGTAAAAAACATTCAGTACTTC
TRBJ2-1 | - | TRBV7-8 | - | 16 | CASSLAWTLGNNEQFF | TGTGCCAGCAGCTTAGCGTGGACTCTGGGGAACAATGAGCAGTTCTTC
TRBJ1-4 | TRBD1 | TRBV4-3 | - | 16 | CASSQDGAGGNEKLFF | TGCGCCAGCAGCCAAGATGGGGCAGGGGGGAATGAAAAACTGTTTTTT
TRBJ2-7 | - | TRBV6-5 | - | 15 | CASSYSSSAHYEQYF | TGTGCCAGCAGTTACTCTTCCTCTGCGCACTACGAGCAGTACTTC
TRBJ1-2 | TRBD1 | TRBV28 | - | 15 | CASSPGDRVENGYTF | TGTGCCAGCAGTCCGGGGGACAGGGTTGAAAATGGCTACACCTTC
TRBJ1-3 | - | TRBV7-9 | once | 14 | CATETVASGNTIYF | TGTGCCACGGAGACGGTTGCGTCTGGAAACACCATATATTTT
TRBJ1-2 | - | TRBV15 | - | 13 | CATSRDTGYGYTF | TGTGCCACCAGCAGAGATACGGGGTATGGCTACACCTTC
TRBJ2-7 | TRBD2 | TRBV28 | - | 16 | CASSLLNTGTMKREYF | TGTGCCAGCAGTCTGCTTAACACCGGGACTATGAAAAGAGAGTACTTC
TRBJ2-5 | TRBD2 | TRBV3-1/TRBV3-2 | - | 14 | CAAKRASGLETQYF | TGTGCCGCTAAGCGGGCTAGCGGGTTGGAGACCCAGTACTTC
TRBJ1-2 | TRBD1 | TRBV27 | - | 15 | CASSSPGTGTYGYTF | TGTGCCAGCAGTTCGCCCGGGACAGGGACCTATGGCTACACCTTC
TRBJ2-7 | TRBD1 | TRBV28 | - | 14 | CASSLWRTGSEQYF | TGTGCCAGCAGTTTATGGAGGACAGGGAGTGAGCAGTACTTC
TRBJ2-3 | - | TRBV5-1 | - | 14 | CASSLVRDTDTQYF | TGCGCCAGCAGCTTGGTCCGGGACACAGATACGCAGTATTTT
TRBJ2-1 | - | TRBV9 | - | 15 | CASSVGRSSYNEQFF | TGTGCCAGCAGCGTAGGGCGGAGCTCCTACAATGAGCAGTTCTTC
TRBJ2-7 | - | TRBV2 | - | 13 | CASGLPLDTEQYF | TGTGCCAGCGGATTACCTTTGGACACCGAGCAGTACTTC
TRBJ2-7 | TRBD2 | TRBV9 | - | 14 | CASSVGGRGYEQYF | TGTGCCAGCAGCGTAGGAGGGAGGGGTTACGAGCAGTACTTC
TRBJ1-6 | - | TRBV11-2 | - | 12 | CASNLLDSPLHF | TGTGCCAGCAATCTATTAGATTCACCCCTCCACTTT
TRBJ2-2 | TRBD1 | TRBV2 | - | 17 | CASSENRGALGGGELFF | TGTGCCAGCAGTGAAAACAGGGGGGCTCTTGGAGGCGGGGAGCTGTTTTTT
TRBJ1-5 | TRBD1 | TRBV10-3 | few | 18 | CAISGRPGAGGGGQPQHF | TGTGCCATCAGCGGCCGTCCCGGGGCAGGGGGCGGCGGTCAGCCCCAGCATTTT
TRBJ1-4 | TRBD1 | TRBV7-8 | - | 14 | CASSQDRGREKLFF | TGTGCCAGCAGCCAAGACAGGGGGAGGGAAAAACTGTTTTTT
TRBJ1-1 | - | TRBV4-1 | - | 15 | CASSTRTGTDRGAFF | TGCGCCAGCAGCACTAGAACAGGGACGGATCGCGGAGCTTTCTTT
TRBJ1-2 | TRBD1 | TRBV30 | once | 11 | CAEGQGVGYTF | TGTGCTGAAGGACAGGGTGTGGGCTACACCTTC
TRBJ1-1 | - | TRBV19 | - | 12 | CASSTQVAEAFF | TGTGCCAGTAGTACACAGGTCGCTGAAGCTTTCTTT
TRBJ1-1 | TRBD1 | TRBV7-8 | - | 13 | CASSFQGGTEAFF | TGTGCCAGCAGCTTTCAGGGGGGCACTGAAGCTTTCTTT
TRBJ1-2 | TRBD1 | TRBV7-6 | - | 16 | CASSPLPGQGGYGYTF | TGTGCCAGCAGCCCACTCCCGGGACAGGGAGGCTATGGCTACACCTTC